The clone carrying this T cell receptor beta chain has a count of ten or more. This specimen comes from a study of T cells in Graves' hyperthyroidism and ophthalmopathy. Germline values: CDR1 DFQATT, CDR2 SNEGSKA (reference sequence). This CDR3 has 15 residues. Unmatched junction bases numbered 5, after V lost 0 bases and J lost 4 bases. Amplified regions were TCR beta CDR3 sequences from RNA transcripts. The TCR CDR3 first-round RT-PCR relied on the HTBI primer set. In TCRdb, the multiplex PCR reads were re-called with MiXCR into one record per CDR3 protein. The repertoire has around 350,000 distinct CDR3 sequences, 15% to 19% of them found once; the top ten carry about a quarter.

The rearrangement uses TRBV20-1 and TRBJ2-3; 9 nucleotides align to TRBD2. This TCR came from a young woman with Graves' hyperthyroidism that later progressed to Graves' ophthalmopathy. Sequencing was done on a sample of blood. The CDR3 DNA reads as TGCAGTGCTAGAGAGGGCGGGAGGGCCCCAGATACGCAGTATTTT. Translation: CSAREGGRAPDTQYF.